This T cell receptor (beta chain) was observed in a study of blood T cell repertoires in COVID-19. The CDR3 is made up of 17 amino acids. CDR1 is LGHNA, CDR2 YNFKEQ, per germline. Trimming pared 0 bases from V and 0 bases from J, leaving 12 bases between. Patients at the Seattle site were enrolled during active infection and followed longitudinally. The repertoire was sequenced with immunoSEQ multiplex PCR; TCRdb's copy has only in-frame clones and lacks some. The data hold 200,000 to 250,000 clones, with 75% to 85% observed a single time. Sequenced sample: peripheral blood. The TCR originated in a woman in her 70s with COVID-19, enrolled during active disease. V is TRBV4-2 and J is TRBJ1-3; D is ambiguous. DNA of the CDR3: TGTGCCAGCAGCCAAGAACTGGACTACTCCTCTGGAAACACCATATATTTT. Translating gives CASSQELDYSSGNTIYF.